A selection of T cell receptor beta chains follows, all from one sample in a study of vaccination effects on CD4 cells after COVID-19. This table comes from immunoSEQ multiplex PCR, and its TCRdb copy is limited to in-frame clones, with some not included. The repertoire holds over 45,000 clones, with about three quarters as singletons. No antigen is known for these receptors. The material sequenced was CD4+ T cells from PBMCs cultured without peptide, taken before COVID-19 vaccination. Receptors were obtained from a human donor who received a COVID-19 vaccine. The CDR3 runs from the conserved cysteine through the conserved F or W. Fields, in order: J gene, clone size, V gene, CDR3 protein. Expanded clones get a size class; other rows say once, few or many, or leave the size out.

>TRBJ1-1|-|TRBV6-4
CASSRERGTEAFF
>TRBJ2-2|-|TRBV29-1
CSVLPPGTANTGELFF
>TRBJ2-1|-|TRBV2
CASSEGVGQFF
>TRBJ2-1|-|TRBV5-4
CASSPRTGGREQFF
>TRBJ1-2|once|TRBV7-9
CASSLDKSYGYTF
>TRBJ2-5|-|TRBV7-9
CASSRAGGWETQYF
>TRBJ2-3|-|TRBV19
CASKIGGGTDTQYF
>TRBJ2-5|-|TRBV5-4
CASSLGSQETQYF
>TRBJ2-3|-|TRBV4-3
CASSQDFRGSTDTQYF
>TRBJ2-3|-|TRBV2
CASSQDRQGVDTQYF
>TRBJ1-6|-|TRBV2
CASRGVGTVNSPLHF
>TRBJ2-2|-|TRBV29-1
CSVGLAGGIGELFF
>TRBJ2-3|-|TRBV24-1
CATSEVHTDTQYF
>TRBJ1-5|-|TRBV6-2/TRBV6-3
CASSQTNKDLPQHF
>TRBJ1-2|-|TRBV27
CASSTGQGPINYGYTF
>TRBJ1-2|-|TRBV5-5
CASSPDLGPFRGYTF
>TRBJ1-4|once|TRBV7-2
CASSPRGLSNEKLFF
>TRBJ1-2|-|TRBV6-1
CASSEAVRGAGYGYTF
>TRBJ1-1|-|TRBV3-1/TRBV3-2
CASSQDEGETTEAFF
>TRBJ2-5|-|TRBV5-1
CASSLTDSQETQYF
>TRBJ2-3|-|TRBV6-1
CASSEHGDTQYF
>TRBJ2-6|-|TRBV4-1
CASSPTPGANVLTF
>TRBJ1-5|-|TRBV5-8
CASSLRRLSQPQHF
>TRBJ1-2|-|TRBV3-1/TRBV3-2
CASSQGQEYGYTF
>TRBJ1-1|-|TRBV3-1/TRBV3-2
CASSRGPYTEAFF
>TRBJ1-5|-|TRBV19
CASTLSGISNQPQHF
>TRBJ1-3|once|TRBV28
CASSPGTASIGNTIYF
>TRBJ2-1|once|TRBV6-5
CASSYSTSSYNEQFF
>TRBJ2-2|-|TRBV5-1
CASSLAGLANTGELFF
>TRBJ1-2|-|TRBV7-8
CASSLERLPPYGYTF
>TRBJ2-3|-|TRBV18
CASSPQPWDGRSTDTQYF
>TRBJ1-3|-|TRBV28
CASSPNGPSSGNTIYF
>TRBJ2-3|-|TRBV7-3
CASSLNRGVTDTQYF
>TRBJ2-5|-|TRBV7-9
CASSFERLQETQYF
>TRBJ2-4|-|TRBV18
CASSDLAGGNKNIQYF
>TRBJ1-4|-|TRBV12-5
CASGSSTNEKLFF